These T cell receptor beta chains were read from a single sample in a study of T cell responses to AZD1222 COVID-19 vaccine. Sequencing used immunoSEQ multiplex PCR; TCRdb keeps in-frame clones, though not all of them. Of some 110,000 clones in the sample, around nine tenths were seen once. The sample was peripheral blood, taken 28 days after the second AZD1222 dose. The receptors here all came from an adult who received the AZD1222 COVID-19 vaccine. The CDR3 runs from the conserved cysteine through the conserved F or W. The order of the fields is D gene, clone size, V gene, J gene, CDR3 DNA, CDR3 protein. D genes are given only for firm matches. Clone size, where shown, is once, few, many, or a class for clones that have expanded.

D: .; size: .; V: TRBV6-4; J: TRBJ1-6; DNA: TGTGCCAGCAGTGACTCGGAGGGAGGCAATTCACCCCTCCACTTT; CDR3: CASSDSEGGNSPLHF
D: TRBD2; size: .; V: TRBV6-2/TRBV6-3; J: TRBJ2-5; DNA: TGTGCCAGCAGTATGGGACTAGCGGGAGTAACCGAGACCCAGTACTTC; CDR3: CASSMGLAGVTETQYF
D: .; size: .; V: TRBV4-1; J: TRBJ2-7; DNA: TGCGCCAGCAGCCAATGGACAGCATACGAGCAGTACTTC; CDR3: CASSQWTAYEQYF
D: .; size: .; V: TRBV9; J: TRBJ1-2; DNA: TGTGCCAGCAGCGCGGGGACAAGGGCCTCCGCTCAGATACAAGACTATGGCTACACCTTC; CDR3: CASSAGTRASAQIQDYGYTF
D: TRBD1; size: .; V: TRBV6-5; J: TRBJ1-1; DNA: TGTGCCAGCAGTTACCAATCGACAGGGATGAATGAAGCTTTCTTT; CDR3: CASSYQSTGMNEAFF
D: .; size: .; V: TRBV7-3; J: TRBJ1-1; DNA: TGTGCCAGCAGCGTCGAGGGGAACACTGAAGCTTTCTTT; CDR3: CASSVEGNTEAFF
D: .; size: .; V: TRBV6-2/TRBV6-3; J: TRBJ1-1; DNA: TGTGCCAGCAGCCCTACACAGGGCACGACTGAAGCTTTCTTT; CDR3: CASSPTQGTTEAFF
D: .; size: .; V: TRBV4-3; J: TRBJ2-6; DNA: TGCGCCAGCAGCCAAGGGGGCTCTGGGGCCAACGTCCTGACTTTC; CDR3: CASSQGGSGANVLTF
D: .; size: .; V: TRBV27; J: TRBJ2-6; DNA: TGTGCCAGCAGTTTATCAGGCTCTGGGGCCAACGTCCTGACTTTC; CDR3: CASSLSGSGANVLTF
D: TRBD2; size: .; V: TRBV29-1; J: TRBJ2-3; DNA: TGCACCTTTAGCGGGGTTATCACAGATACGCAGTATTTT; CDR3: CTFSGVITDTQYF
D: .; size: .; V: TRBV12-3/TRBV12-4; J: TRBJ1-2; DNA: TGTGCCAGCAGTTTTCAGGCAGCCTATGGCTACACCTTC; CDR3: CASSFQAAYGYTF
D: TRBD1; size: .; V: TRBV24-1; J: TRBJ2-1; DNA: TGTGCCACCAGAAGGTCCGGGACAGGGAAGGAGGATGAGCAGTTCTTC; CDR3: CATRRSGTGKEDEQFF
D: .; size: .; V: TRBV25-1; J: TRBJ1-6; DNA: TGTGCCAGCAGTGAACGCCCGGGGTCTTCACCCCTCCACTTT; CDR3: CASSERPGSSPLHF
D: .; size: once; V: TRBV13; J: TRBJ1-5; DNA: TGTGCCAGCAGCTTAGGGAGGGGTGGCAATCAGCCCCAGCATTTT; CDR3: CASSLGRGGNQPQHF
D: TRBD2; size: .; V: TRBV4-3; J: TRBJ2-5; DNA: TGCGCCAGCAGCCAAGATCTAGGGACTAGAGAGACCCAGTACTTC; CDR3: CASSQDLGTRETQYF
D: .; size: .; V: TRBV18; J: TRBJ2-7; DNA: TGTGCCAGCTCCCCGGGCCCATCCTACGAGCAGTACTTC; CDR3: CASSPGPSYEQYF
D: .; size: .; V: TRBV18; J: TRBJ1-4; DNA: TGTGCCAGCTCACCTTGGGGGGTTGCAACTAATGAAAAACTGTTTTTT; CDR3: CASSPWGVATNEKLFF
D: .; size: .; V: TRBV4-1; J: TRBJ2-7; DNA: TGCGCCAGCAGCCAAGGGACCAACTCGAGAGAGCAGTACTTC; CDR3: CASSQGTNSREQYF
D: TRBD2; size: .; V: TRBV19; J: TRBJ2-1; DNA: TGTGCCAGTAGTCTCCCCTCCGCGGGGGGGGGAGATGAGCAGTTCTTC; CDR3: CASSLPSAGGGDEQFF
D: .; size: .; V: TRBV3-1/TRBV3-2; J: TRBJ2-7; DNA: TGTGCCAGCAGCCAAGTGGGCGGGGAAAAATACGAGCAGTACTTC; CDR3: CASSQVGGEKYEQYF
D: TRBD2; size: .; V: TRBV7-2; J: TRBJ2-2; DNA: TGTGCCAGCAGCTACTCCGGGACTAGCGGGGTGAACACCGGGGAGCTGTTTTTT; CDR3: CASSYSGTSGVNTGELFF
D: TRBD1; size: .; V: TRBV30; J: TRBJ1-3; DNA: TGTGCCTGGAGCCCAGGACAGGGTGGAAACACCATATATTTT; CDR3: CAWSPGQGGNTIYF
D: .; size: .; V: TRBV9; J: TRBJ2-5; DNA: TGTGCCAGCAGCGTACCAGACCAAGAGACCCAGTACTTC; CDR3: CASSVPDQETQYF
D: TRBD1; size: .; V: TRBV29-1; J: TRBJ1-1; DNA: TGCAGCGTTGAAGATATAGGGGGCATCGCTGAAGCTTTCTTT; CDR3: CSVEDIGGIAEAFF
D: .; size: few; V: TRBV7-9; J: TRBJ1-5; DNA: TGTGCCAGCAGCCAACAAGCAGTGGATCAGCCCCAGCATTTT; CDR3: CASSQQAVDQPQHF
D: .; size: .; V: TRBV30; J: TRBJ1-2; DNA: TGTGCCTGGAGTGCACTGGGTTGGGGCTACACCTTC; CDR3: CAWSALGWGYTF